This TCR beta chain was sequenced for a study of cytomegalovirus exposure and HLA in healthy donors. Remarks on this clone: Its antigen is currently unknown.

The CDR3 is 14 amino acids. V dropped 5 bases and J dropped 2 bases, with 12 bases sitting between them. Germline-derived CDR1 and CDR2 are SEHNR and FQNEAQ (reference sequence). Use of 60 Vbeta and 13 Jbeta primers characterized the PCR. The data were produced by immunoSEQ multiplex PCR, yet TCRdb's version contains in-frame clones alone and is incomplete. The sample has a few hundred thousand clones, around nine tenths seen once. Study-level points and caveats: Follow-up analysis seemed to connect common viral pathogens with several of the most significant clusters identified. A later analysis showed that HLA-associated TCR beta chains had undergone more clonal expansion than equally common others.

The source material was PBMCs. This chain connects TRBV7-9 to TRBJ1-2; no definite D call. The receptor was isolated from a girl under 10 years old in good health and CMV-seronegative. The CDR3 loop reads CASSNAGENYGYTF. The CDR3, as DNA: TGTGCCAGCAGCAACGCCGGGGAAAACTATGGCTACACCTTC.